This T cell receptor beta chain was identified in a study of OX40 agonist ivuxolimab in advanced cancers. TCRdb's copy holds only in-frame clones and misses some; the assay was immunoSEQ multiplex PCR. The table lists roughly 59,000 clones, roughly 86% of them singletons. This CDR3 has 16 residues. J was trimmed by 3 bases and V by 2 bases; bases with no gene match: 4. Germline V gene lookup returns CDR1 MGHDK and CDR2 SYGVNS. This clone was seen just once. The sequenced sample was CD4+ or CD8+ T cells sorted from blood, obtained in a trial of the OX40 agonist ivuxolimab. This receptor was taken from an adult with an advanced solid tumor such as melanoma, head and neck, liver or kidney cancer. The V and J genes are TRBV25-1 and TRBJ2-1, with 10 nucleotides matching TRBD2. The CDR3 DNA reads TGTGCCAGCAGTGAACTAGCGGGAGTTCGCTACAATGAGCAGTTCTTC. Translated: CASSELAGVRYNEQFF.